Shown below are 20 T cell receptor beta chains from a single sample sequenced in a study of beta chain features in type 1 diabetes. The investigators reverse transcribed all of the isolated RNA, so they sequenced expressed TCRB transcripts. Clones were read by immunoSEQ multiplex PCR, and TCRdb kept only the in-frame ones, dropping some. Of about 660,000 clones in the sample, more than 13% were seen once. No antigen is known for these receptors. Study observations and caveats: In all four CD4+ subsets, TCRB CDR3 length was significantly, moderately reduced in type 1 diabetes.

Sequencing was done on a sample of naive CD4+ T cells from blood. The receptors stem from a man between 18 and 35 years old with type 1 diabetes.

In DNA, the CDR3 is TGCGCCAGCAGCCACCTATCTGCGGGTGTACTCACCGGGGAGCTGTTTTTT. Translating it yields CASSHLSAGVLTGELFF. This rearrangement joins TRBV4-1 to TRBJ2-2, with D possibly TRBD2 on 5 matching bases. There are 17 residues in the CDR3. The germline V and J ends were trimmed by 3 bases and 4 bases, with 18 bases remaining between them. Germline loops: CDR1 MGHRA, CDR2 YSYEKL.

Remarks on this clone: This specimen includes other DNA sequences encoding the same CDR3. The chain links TRBV28 to TRBJ2-6; D assignment may be TRBD1 or TRBD2 (6 bases each). Trimming cost V 1 base and J 4 bases, with 8 bases left between them. Germline CDR1 MDHEN, CDR2 SYDVKM. The CDR3 is 15 residues long. CDR3 sequence (DNA): TGTGCCAGCAGTTTATCGGGGGCAGGGGCCAACGTCCTGACTTTC. This sequence encodes CASSLSGAGANVLTF.

This clone was counted only a few times. For the CDR3, the DNA is TGTGCCAGCAGTTACTCGATGGGCAGTAGCTCCTACGAGCAGTACTTC. Translation: CASSYSMGSSSYEQYF. The gene calls are TRBV6-6 and TRBJ2-7; D gene uncertain. The CDR3 loop spans 16 amino acids. Trimming pared 0 bases from V and 0 bases from J, leaving 12 bases between. Germline-derived CDR1 and CDR2 are MNHNY and SVGAGI (reference sequence).

V gene TRBV5-6 combines with J gene TRBJ1-2; TRBD1 might be the D (5 bases). This CDR3 region has 13 residues. Germline CDR1 SGHDT, CDR2 YYEEEE. With 4 bases removed from V and 1 base from J, the gap between germline ends came to 8 bases. The CDR3 region is CASSPTVNYGYTF. In DNA, the CDR3 is TGTGCCAGCAGCCCGACAGTTAACTATGGCTACACCTTC.

This clone showed up just a few times. The chain employs TRBV5-6 and TRBJ1-2, with D hard to call. CDR3 length equals 13 residues. The germline V gene encodes CDR1 SGHDT and CDR2 YYEEEE. Trimming took off 6 bases at V and 1 base at J, with 10 bases between the two ends. CDR3 nucleotides: TGTGCCAGCAACCAACAGCTTAACTATGGCTACACCTTC. The encoded protein is CASNQQLNYGYTF.

The chain links TRBV13 to TRBJ2-3; maybe TRBD2 (6 bases). Germline V gene sequence: CDR1 PRHDT, CDR2 FYEKMQ (reference sequence). This CDR3 comprises 16 residues. Trimming shortened V by 3 bases and J by 0 bases, and 13 bases separated the two germline ends. The CDR3 region has the DNA TGTGCCAGCAGCTTTCGCCTAGCGACAAGCACAGATACGCAGTATTTT. The encoded protein is CASSFRLATSTDTQYF. The whole variable domain, remainder taken from reference TRBV13 and TRBJ2-3, is AAGVIQSPRHLIKEKRETATLKCYPIPRHDTVYWYQQGPGQDPQFLISFYEKMQSDKGSIPDRFSAQQFSDYHSELNMSSLELGDSALYFCASSFRLATSTDTQYFGPGTRLTVL.

This clone came up a few times. The chain combines TRBV14 with TRBJ2-7, with 7 bases identical to TRBD1. The ends lost 3 bases at V and 4 bases at J; junction bases unmatched: 12. The CDR3 consists of 16 residues. The germline V gene encodes CDR1 SGHDN and CDR2 FVKESK. CDR3 DNA: TGTGCCAGCAGCCACAACCGACGGGACAGATCTTACGAGCAGTACTTC. Its protein product is CASSHNRRDRSYEQYF.

This clone was picked up a small number of times. The chain has TRBV21-1 and TRBJ1-1. TRBV21-1 constitutes a pseudogene. The CDR3 runs 14 residues. CDR3 protein: CASSKVGDCCEAFF. CDR3 nucleotides: TGTGCCAGCAGCAAAGTAGGGGACTGCTGTGAAGCTTTCTTT.

This clone has just a few counts. This chain uses TRBV28 with TRBJ2-7; D remains unclear. The CDR3 spans 12 residues. Trimming left V 6 bases short and J 9 bases short, with 15 bases between. CDR1 and CDR2 (germline): MDHEN, SYDVKM. The CDR3 DNA follows: TGTGCCAGCAGCTTAGGTCCCCGAGCGCAGTACTTC. Translating it yields CASSLGPRAQYF.

Only a few counts were recorded for this clone. V gene TRBV30 combines with J gene TRBJ1-2; 8 bases agree with TRBD1. This CDR3 spans 16 amino acids. Looked up from germline, CDR1 is GTSNPN and CDR2 is SVGIG (reference sequence). V was pared by 2 bases and J by 4 bases, with 12 bases of the junction left unmatched. CDR3: CAWSYSDREGGYGYTF. The DNA of the CDR3 is TGTGCCTGGAGTTACTCGGACAGGGAGGGTGGCTATGGCTACACCTTC.

This clone was seen only a few times. This chain uses TRBV29-1 with TRBJ2-7, with D maybe TRBD1 (6 bases). The V gene's germline CDR1 is SQVTM and CDR2 ANQGSEA. CDR3 length: 16 amino acids. Trimming pared 3 bases from V and 1 base from J, leaving 19 bases between. The CDR3 here is CSVDKAAPGDSYEQYF. DNA for the CDR3: TGCAGCGTTGACAAGGCTGCTCCAGGGGATTCCTACGAGCAGTACTTC.

This clone was detected a few times. V usage is TRBV14 and J usage is TRBJ1-2, with D perhaps TRBD1 (6 bases). Trimming cost V 0 bases and J 4 bases, with 18 bases left between them. The CDR3 totals 17 residues. The germline gives CDR1 SGHDN, CDR2 FVKESK. The CDR3, as DNA: TGTGCCAGCAGCCAAGATCGCCCGGGGGGCCGGGGCTATGGCTACACCTTC. This sequence encodes CASSQDRPGGRGYGYTF.

This chain links TRBV2 with TRBJ2-3, with TRBD2 matching over 7 bases. The CDR3 consists of 14 residues. CDR1 is SNHLY and CDR2 is FYNNEI in the germline V gene. Unmatched junction bases numbered 4, after V lost 5 bases and J lost 2 bases. CDR3 sequence: CASSPGTNTDTQYF. CDR3 in DNA: TGTGCCAGCAGTCCCGGGACTAACACAGATACGCAGTATTTT.

Comment on this clone: Other nucleotide sequences in the sample specify the same CDR3. The J gene is TRBJ1-3, the V gene TRBV2; tentative D call: TRBD1 (5 bases). Germline V gene sequence: CDR1 SNHLY, CDR2 FYNNEI. Trimming removed 3 bases at V and 2 bases at J, with 8 bases between. The CDR3 sequence is 14 residues long. The CDR3 DNA reads as TGTGCCAGCAGTGAGCAGGGCACTGGAAACACCATATATTTT. Amino acid sequence: CASSEQGTGNTIYF.

The J gene is TRBJ1-4, the V gene TRBV5-1; TRBD1 matches at 7 bases. Germline loops: CDR1 SGHRS, CDR2 YFSETQ. The V and J ends lost 3 bases and 3 bases, in that order; junction bases with no gene match: 8. The CDR3 runs 16 residues. In DNA, the CDR3 is TGCGCCAGCAGCTCGGGACAGCTTGGGGCTAATGAAAAACTGTTTTTT. This sequence encodes CASSSGQLGANEKLFF.

This clone was observed a few times. The CDR3 here is CASSRRDSLGNEQFF. The CDR3 DNA sequence: TGTGCCAGCAGCCGCCGGGATTCATTAGGGAATGAGCAGTTCTTC. This chain joins TRBV11-3 and TRBJ2-1, with a tentative D call TRBD2 (5 bases). The V end was cut by 5 bases, the J end by 7 bases, with 18 bases between. CDR1 SGHNT and CDR2 YENEEA come from the germline V gene. There are 15 residues in the CDR3.

In its sample, this clone was seen a few times. V is TRBV29-1 and J is TRBJ2-1; 7 nucleotides agree with TRBD2. Losses at the gene ends were 8 bases for V and 7 bases for J; bases not matched to a gene: 8. The CDR3 sequence is 12 residues long. Germline CDR1 and CDR2: SQVTM and ANQGSEA. This CDR3 reads CSYSKGGNEQFF. The CDR3 region has the DNA TGCAGCTACTCTAAGGGAGGGAATGAGCAGTTCTTC.

The gene calls are TRBV23-1 and TRBJ2-2; D is possibly TRBD1 (6 bases). TRBV23-1 is an ORF, with its function uncertain. The CDR3 has 17 residues. V lost 4 bases, J lost 0 bases, and 15 bases lay in between. The chain's CDR3 is CASSRSDGTPNTGELFF. As DNA, the CDR3 is TGCGCCAGCAGTCGATCGGACGGGACACCGAACACCGGGGAGCTGTTTTTT.

This clone was seen a few times. The rearrangement uses TRBV30 and TRBJ2-6; D gene unclear. Deletions cut 0 bases from V and 9 bases from J, with 9 bases between. The CDR3 runs to 13 residues. Germline CDR1 GTSNPN, CDR2 SVGIG (reference sequence). The CDR3 is CAWSVNWGNVLTF. The DNA of the CDR3 is TGTGCCTGGAGTGTAAATTGGGGCAACGTCCTGACTTTC.

The V and J genes are TRBV6-5 and TRBJ2-7; tentatively, D is TRBD1 (6 bases). Germline V gene data show CDR1 as MNHEY and CDR2 as SVGAGI. The V and J ends lost 0 bases and 0 bases respectively, with 12 bases between them. The CDR3 is 16 residues long. The CDR3 spells CASSYSGQGLSYEQYF. The CDR3 bases are TGTGCCAGCAGTTACTCGGGCCAGGGGCTCTCCTACGAGCAGTACTTC.